The 7 T cell receptor beta chains given below trace back to one sample, sequenced in a study of blood T cell repertoires in COVID-19. Produced via immunoSEQ multiplex PCR; TCRdb's table is partial and in-frame only. The data contain some 270,000 clones, approximately 85% of them singletons. The sequenced material came from PBMCs or T cells enriched from blood (not recorded which). The receptors come from a woman in her 50s with acute COVID-19.

V gene TRBV7-2 combines with J gene TRBJ2-2, with 7 bases fitting TRBD2. CDR3 size: 14 residues. The ends lost 10 bases at V and 4 bases at J; junction bases unmatched: 9. Germline V lookup: CDR1 SGHTA, CDR2 FQGNSA. The CDR3 loop is CAKGAGVGTGELFF. DNA for the CDR3: TGTGCCAAAGGCGCGGGGGTCGGCACCGGGGAGCTGTTTTTT.

This chain's CDR3 is CASSSGLGSPLHF. The CDR3 nucleotides are TGTGCCAGCAGTTCCGGGTTAGGCTCACCCCTCCACTTT. V and J are TRBV6-5 and TRBJ1-6, with D uncertain. The CDR3 loop spans 13 amino acids. V was cut by 4 bases and J by 10 bases, with 11 bases left in between. Per the germline V gene, CDR1 is MNHEY and CDR2 is SVGAGI.

The V and J genes are TRBV12-3 or TRBV12-4 and TRBJ1-1; D is possibly TRBD1 (6 bases). V was trimmed by 2 bases and J by 10 bases, leaving 14 bases between them. CDR3 length: 13 residues. DNA of the CDR3: TGTGCCAGCAGTTTAAATCGGGAGGGGGGAGCTTTCTTT. Its protein product is CASSLNREGGAFF.

J is TRBJ2-4 and V is TRBV15, with 11 bases identical to TRBD1. The CDR3 has 17 amino acids. J lost 5 bases, V lost 1 base, and 7 bases had no gene match. The germline V gene has CDR1 LNHNV and CDR2 YYDKDF (reference sequence). CDR3 sequence: CATSRAGTGGLQNIQYF. CDR3 nucleotide sequence: TGTGCCACCAGCAGAGCCGGGACAGGGGGTTTGCAAAACATTCAGTACTTC.

The chain has TRBV3-1 (or the pseudogene TRBV3-2) and TRBJ2-3; D perhaps matches TRBD2 (6 bases). CDR3 length: 13 amino acids. Germline assignment: CDR1 LGHDT and CDR2 YNNKEL (reference sequence). V was clipped by 2 bases and J by 4 bases, with 7 bases between them. The DNA for the CDR3 is TGTGCCAGCAGCCAACCGGGGGCAGATACGCAGTATTTT. Translating gives CASSQPGADTQYF.

The V and J genes are TRBV11-2 and TRBJ2-5; D call uncertain. CDR1 and CDR2 from the germline V gene are SGHAT and FQNNGV. The CDR3 contains 12 residues. V lost 3 bases, J lost 4 bases, and 6 bases lay in between. The CDR3 loop is CASSFSRETQYF. DNA of the CDR3: TGTGCCAGCAGCTTTTCCAGAGAGACCCAGTACTTC.

This clone has a single count. The CDR3 bases are TGTGCCTGGAGTGTATACGGGGGTGGCTACACCTTC. Protein: CAWSVYGGGYTF. The V and J genes are TRBV30 and TRBJ1-2; D might be TRBD1 (5 bases). V was trimmed by 0 bases and J by 7 bases, leaving 9 bases between them. This CDR3 is built from 12 residues. Germline V gene sequence: CDR1 GTSNPN, CDR2 SVGIG (reference sequence).